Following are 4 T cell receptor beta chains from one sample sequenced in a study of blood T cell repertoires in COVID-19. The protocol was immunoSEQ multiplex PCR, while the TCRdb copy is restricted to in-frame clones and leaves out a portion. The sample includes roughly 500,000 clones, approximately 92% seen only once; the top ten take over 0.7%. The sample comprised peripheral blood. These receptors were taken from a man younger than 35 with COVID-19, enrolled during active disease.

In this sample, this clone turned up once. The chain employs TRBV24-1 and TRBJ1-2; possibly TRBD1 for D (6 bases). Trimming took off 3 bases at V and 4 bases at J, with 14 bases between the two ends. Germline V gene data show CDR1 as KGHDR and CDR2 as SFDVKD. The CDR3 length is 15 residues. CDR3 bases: TGTGCCACCAGTGATCCCAGGGAGGGGGGCTATGGCTACACCTTC. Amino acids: CATSDPREGGYGYTF.

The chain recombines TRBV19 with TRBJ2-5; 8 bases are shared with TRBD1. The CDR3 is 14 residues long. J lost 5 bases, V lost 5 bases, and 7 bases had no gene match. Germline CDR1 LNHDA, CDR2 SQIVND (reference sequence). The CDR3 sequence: CASSPGTGIETQYF. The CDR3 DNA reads TGTGCCAGTAGTCCGGGGACAGGCATCGAGACCCAGTACTTC.

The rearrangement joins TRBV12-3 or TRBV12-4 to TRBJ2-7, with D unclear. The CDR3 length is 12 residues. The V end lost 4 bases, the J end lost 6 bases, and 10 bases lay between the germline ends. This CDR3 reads CASSSWPAEQYF. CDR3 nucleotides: TGTGCCAGCAGTTCCTGGCCCGCCGAGCAGTACTTC.

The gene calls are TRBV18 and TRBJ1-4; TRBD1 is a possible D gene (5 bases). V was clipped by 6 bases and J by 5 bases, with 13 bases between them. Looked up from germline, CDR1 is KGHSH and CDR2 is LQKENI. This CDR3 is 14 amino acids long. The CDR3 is CASSPTGGNEKLFF. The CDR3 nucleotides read TGTGCCAGCTCGCCAACGGGGGGGAATGAAAAACTGTTTTTT.